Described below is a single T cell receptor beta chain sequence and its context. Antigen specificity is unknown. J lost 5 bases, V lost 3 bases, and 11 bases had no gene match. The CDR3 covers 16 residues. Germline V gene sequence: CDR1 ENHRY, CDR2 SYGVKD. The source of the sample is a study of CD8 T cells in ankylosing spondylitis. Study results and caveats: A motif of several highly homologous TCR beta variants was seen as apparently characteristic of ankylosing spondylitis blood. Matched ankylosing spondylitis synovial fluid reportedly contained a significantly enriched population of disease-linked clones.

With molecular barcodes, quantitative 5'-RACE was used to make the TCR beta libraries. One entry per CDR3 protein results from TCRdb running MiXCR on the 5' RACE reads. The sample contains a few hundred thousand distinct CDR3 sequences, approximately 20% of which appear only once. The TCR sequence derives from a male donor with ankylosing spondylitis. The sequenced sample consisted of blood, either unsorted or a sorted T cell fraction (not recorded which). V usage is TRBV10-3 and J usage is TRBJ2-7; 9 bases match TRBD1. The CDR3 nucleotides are TGTGCCATCAGTGATATAAGGGACAGGGTTTTCCACGAGCAGTACTTC. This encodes CAISDIRDRVFHEQYF.